The clone carrying this TCR beta chain appeared a single time. The sample is drawn from a study of control samples from healthy donors and cancer patients. The germline V gene has CDR1 SGHRS and CDR2 YFSETQ. V lost 3 bases to trimming and J lost 4 bases; unmatched junction nucleotides: 9. This CDR3 is built from 16 residues. Repertoires were generated with immunoSEQ multiplex PCR, while TCRdb's copy carries only in-frame clones and drops some. The repertoire holds some 150,000 clones, with about 94% as singletons. The V call is TRBV5-1, the J call TRBJ1-1, with 10 nucleotides matching TRBD1. The specimen sequenced was PBMCs. The receptor's source is a man in his 60s with colorectal cancer. DNA for the CDR3: TGCGCCAGCAGCTCCGGGACAGGGGCGAGGGGCACTGAAGCTTTCTTT. Translated: CASSSGTGARGTEAFF.